The clone carrying this TCR beta chain was counted a single time. One end of the junction varies from germline; a read error may be responsible. The CDR3 consists of 13 residues. Germline CDR1 reads SGHTA; CDR2 reads FQGNSA. This entry comes from a study of TIL therapy for anti-PD-1-resistant metastatic lung cancer. Specified time point: pre-treatment sample, taken before nivolumab and TIL therapy. Tumor tissue came from excised metastases, mostly pleural nodules or supraclavicular lymph nodes. The libraries were made with immunoSEQ v3. Assay: immunoSEQ multiplex PCR; the TCRdb copy retains only in-frame clones and omits some. The sample has tens of thousands of clones; 71% are singletons.

This material consisted of tumor tissue, taken at baseline. The TCR comes from a person aged 25 to 85 with non-small cell lung cancer. The chain recombines TRBV7-2 with TRBJ2-5; no firm D call. For the CDR3, the DNA is TGTGCCAGCAGCTTAGCCCTCCAAAAGACCCAGTACTTC. Translation gives CASSLALQKTQYF.